A single sample gave rise to the 9 T cell receptor beta chains below, sequenced in a study of CD8 T cells in ankylosing spondylitis (dated by TCRdb to about 2017). General study outcomes and caveats: A TCR beta motif made up of several highly homologous amino acid variants appeared to be characteristic of blood from ankylosing spondylitis patients.

The library came from 5' RACE. TCRdb names Illumina HiSeq 2500 as the instrument used. Using fastp trimming at Q25 and MiXCR clonotype assembly, TCRdb reanalyzed the public sequencing data and kept in-frame beta chains. Each CDR3 protein appears once, grouped with its most common genes and DNA. The sample table contains some 700,000 distinct CDR3 sequences; only one count was recorded for roughly 20% of them. In total, the top ten clones hold around 19% of the sample. No antigen has been assigned to these receptors. Sequenced sample: blood, either unsorted or a sorted T cell fraction (not recorded which). Receptors were obtained from a male donor with ankylosing spondylitis.

The rearrangement links TRBV7-9 to TRBJ1-5; possibly TRBD1 for D (6 bases). Trimming took 4 bases from V and 2 from J, leaving 12 bases between them. Germline-derived CDR1 and CDR2 are SEHNR and FQNEAQ (reference sequence). There are 15 residues in the CDR3. The CDR3: CASSSSGGRNQPQHF. CDR3 nucleotide sequence: TGTGCCAGCAGCTCCAGTGGGGGCCGCAATCAGCCCCAGCATTTT.

The rearrangement links TRBV2 to TRBJ2-1; TRBD2 is a possible D gene (6 bases). CDR3 length: 15 amino acids. V was shortened by 5 bases and J by 4 bases, with 15 bases between the two germline ends. CDR1 and CDR2 from the germline V gene are SNHLY and FYNNEI. CDR3 in DNA: TGTGCCAGCAGTCCAAGGAGGGGCTCTTACAATGAGCAGTTCTTC. Protein: CASSPRRGSYNEQFF.

The chain links TRBV12-3 or TRBV12-4 to TRBJ2-3, with 9 bases that match TRBD2. The J segment lost 1 base and the V segment lost 2 bases, leaving 7 bases of the junction unmatched. This CDR3 has 17 residues. The CDR3 DNA is TGTGCCAGCAGTTTAAGGCTAGCGGGACCGGGCACAGATACGCAGTATTTT. It is translated as CASSLRLAGPGTDTQYF.

This clonotype was found many times. The rearrangement links TRBV5-1 to TRBJ2-3; maybe TRBD1 (5 bases). CDR3 length equals 14 residues. Trimming shortened V by 0 bases and J by 3 bases, and 8 bases separated the two germline ends. The V gene's germline CDR1 is SGHRS and CDR2 YFSETQ. This CDR3 is CASSLEGATDTQYF. CDR3 DNA: TGCGCCAGCAGCTTGGAAGGGGCTACAGATACGCAGTATTTT.

The J gene is TRBJ2-1, the V gene TRBV30; TRBD2 matches at 10 bases. In germline, CDR1 is GTSNPN, CDR2 SVGIG (reference sequence). The CDR3 runs to 14 residues. J lost 4 bases, V lost 0 bases, and 0 bases had no gene match. As DNA, the CDR3 is TGTGCCTGGAGTGTACTAGCGGGATACAATGAGCAGTTCTTC. Protein product: CAWSVLAGYNEQFF.

This clonotype was recorded a few times. The rearrangement joins TRBV9 to TRBJ2-3; 8 bases are a match to TRBD1. Per the germline V gene, CDR1 is SGDLS and CDR2 is YYNGEE. The trim removed 2 bases at V and 3 bases at J, leaving 5 bases unmatched. The CDR3 totals 15 residues. The CDR3 here is CASSVLQGVTDTQYF. CDR3 bases: TGTGCCAGCAGCGTCCTACAGGGGGTAACAGATACGCAGTATTTT.

The chain recombines TRBV12-3 or TRBV12-4 with TRBJ2-5; D call uncertain. The V end was cut by 8 bases, the J end by 1 base, with 5 bases between. This CDR3 comprises 11 residues. CDR3 loop: CASGPQETQYF. CDR3 in DNA: TGTGCCAGCGGGCCCCAAGAGACCCAGTACTTC.

This sequence joins TRBV18 and TRBJ2-4; D ambiguous. With 2 bases removed from V and 5 bases from J, the gap between germline ends came to 7 bases. CDR3 length equals 13 residues. Per germline, CDR1 KGHSH and CDR2 LQKENI. The CDR3 protein is CASSPTAENIQYF. For the CDR3, the DNA is TGTGCCAGCTCACCAACAGCAGAAAACATTCAGTACTTC.

This clonotype was seen a handful of times. The chain couples TRBV7-2 to TRBJ2-3; 10 positions agree with TRBD2. The CDR3 has 16 amino acids. The germline V gene has CDR1 SGHTA and CDR2 FQGNSA. V was pared by 5 bases and J by 5 bases, with 10 bases of the junction left unmatched. The CDR3 region has the DNA TGTGCCAGCAGCCCTCCTAGCGGGAGTGATGAAGATACGCAGTATTTT. It encodes CASSPPSGSDEDTQYF.